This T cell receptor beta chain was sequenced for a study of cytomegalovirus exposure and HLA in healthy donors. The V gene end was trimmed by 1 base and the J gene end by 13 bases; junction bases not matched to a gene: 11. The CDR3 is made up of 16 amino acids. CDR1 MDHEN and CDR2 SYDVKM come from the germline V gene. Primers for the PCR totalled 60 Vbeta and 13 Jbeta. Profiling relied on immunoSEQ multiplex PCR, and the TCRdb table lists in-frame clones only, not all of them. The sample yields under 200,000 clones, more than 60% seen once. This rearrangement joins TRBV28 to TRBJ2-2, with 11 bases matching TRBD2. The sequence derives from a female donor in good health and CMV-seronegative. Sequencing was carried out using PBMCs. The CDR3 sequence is CASSLFGSTGLAALFF. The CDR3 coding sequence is TGTGCCAGCAGTTTATTCGGCAGTACGGGACTAGCGGCGCTGTTTTTT.